Each of the 19 T cell receptor beta chains below was sequenced from the same sample in a study of T cells expressing NK-cell markers. One entry per CDR3 protein, without DNA, is what TCRdb gives after re-calling the 5' RACE reads. The repertoire table contains about half a million distinct CDR3 sequences. The sequencing sample was made of blood T cells: a sorted CD56 or NKG2C T cell subset, CD4+ or CD8+ T cells, or bulk PBMC T cells (not recorded which). These receptors were taken from a woman aged 50 to 60 in good health.

This chain links TRBV7-9 with TRBJ2-2; TCRdb's assignment of TRBD2 cannot be checked, as there is no DNA. Germline V lookup: CDR1 SEHNR, CDR2 FQNEAQ (reference sequence). The CDR3 consists of 16 residues. CDR3 in amino acids: CASSFGEAGLTGELFF.

The chain combines TRBV7-2 with TRBJ2-1. This CDR3 has 15 amino acids. Germline assignment: CDR1 SGHTA and CDR2 FQGNSA. CDR3 region: CASRYSGSSYNEQFF. The whole variable domain, remainder taken from reference TRBV7-2 and TRBJ2-1, is GAGVSQSPSNKVTEKGKDVELRCDPISGHTALYWYRQSLGQGLEFLIYFQGNSAPDKSGLPSDRFSAERTGGSVSTLTIQRTQQEDSAVYLCASRYSGSSYNEQFFGPGTRLTVL.

V and J are TRBV20-1 and TRBJ1-2; without DNA, the TCRdb call of TRBD1 cannot be checked. CDR1 is DFQATT and CDR2 is SNEGSKA in the germline V gene (reference sequence). CDR3 length equals 14 residues. CDR3 region: CSATNRGLVYGYTF.

The V gene is TRBV12-3 or TRBV12-4, the J gene TRBJ2-5; TCRdb lists TRBD2, though no DNA is available to test this call. CDR3 size: 14 residues. This CDR3 is CASSLAGGQETQYF.

The chain employs TRBV9 and TRBJ2-3; the D call from TCRdb, TRBD2, cannot be confirmed without DNA. Germline lookup yields CDR1 SGDLS and CDR2 YYNGEE. This CDR3 comprises 14 residues. CDR3 sequence: CASSADSQVATQYF.

The chain joins TRBV29-1 to TRBJ2-5. The CDR3 contains 15 residues. Germline V gives CDR1 SQVTM, CDR2 ANQGSEA. The chain's CDR3 is CSVEILTEFQETQYF. Full variable domain (rest looked up from reference TRBV29-1 and TRBJ2-5): SAVISQKPSRDICQRGTSLTIQCQVDSQVTMMFWYRQQPGQSLTLIATANQGSEATYESGFVIDKFPISRPNLTFSTLTVSNMSPEDSSIYLCSVEILTEFQETQYFGPGTRLLVL.

J is TRBJ2-5 and V is TRBV29-1. The V gene's germline CDR1 is SQVTM and CDR2 ANQGSEA. The CDR3 is 13 residues long. Here the CDR3 reads CSVVGRLAETQYF.

The genes are TRBV7-9 and TRBJ2-5; the TRBD2 assignment by TCRdb is unverifiable without DNA. The germline V gene has CDR1 SEHNR and CDR2 FQNEAQ (reference sequence). This CDR3 region has 17 residues. The CDR3 here is CASSVTSGTKWGETQYF.

The rearrangement links TRBV5-1 to TRBJ2-1. CDR3 length: 15 amino acids. Germline CDR1 and CDR2: SGHRS and YFSETQ. This CDR3 reads CASSLESTPNNEQFF.

J is TRBJ2-7 and V is TRBV11-2; TCRdb's D gene call, TRBD2, goes unchecked for lack of DNA. This CDR3 region has 16 residues. Germline CDR1 reads SGHAT; CDR2 reads FQNNGV. The CDR3 protein is CASSRRGESRSYEQYF.

This CDR3 is CAINRDVQETQYF. The genes are TRBV10-3 and TRBJ2-5; TCRdb returns TRBD1, unconfirmable since there is no DNA. There are 13 residues in the CDR3. The V gene's germline CDR1 is ENHRY and CDR2 SYGVKD.

The V call is TRBV7-9, the J call TRBJ1-1; the D gene TCRdb calls, TRBD1, cannot be checked with no DNA. This CDR3 region has 13 residues. The germline V gene encodes CDR1 SEHNR and CDR2 FQNEAQ (reference sequence). CDR3 amino acids: CASLIGGNTEAFF.

The chain carries TRBV4-1 and TRBJ2-7; as DNA is missing, the TRBD2 call by TCRdb cannot be tested. This CDR3 has 15 residues. Germline assignment: CDR1 MGHRA and CDR2 YSYEKL. CDR3: CASSQEPSGTYEQYF.

The V and J genes are TRBV7-8 and TRBJ2-7; as DNA is missing, the TRBD1 call by TCRdb cannot be tested. Germline-derived CDR1 and CDR2 are SGHVS and FQNEAQ. This CDR3 spans 14 amino acids. CDR3 in amino acids: CASSRDRGFFEQYF.

V and J are TRBV11-3 and TRBJ2-2; the TCRdb call, TRBD2, lacks DNA for checking. The CDR3 contains 16 residues. CDR1 is SGHNT and CDR2 is YENEEA in the germline V gene. CDR3 protein: CASSLLAGGGTGELFF.

The rearrangement links TRBV20-1 to TRBJ2-1; TCRdb's assignment of TRBD2 cannot be checked, as there is no DNA. The CDR3 contains 16 residues. The germline V gene has CDR1 DFQATT and CDR2 SNEGSKA (reference sequence). The CDR3 region is CSAPRPTSGTGNEQFF.

The chain employs TRBV6-5 and TRBJ2-5; TCRdb lists TRBD1, though no DNA is available to test this call. The CDR3 runs to 14 residues. In germline, CDR1 is MNHEY, CDR2 SVGAGI. The CDR3 spells CASTGQGKLETQYF.

V usage is TRBV10-3 and J usage is TRBJ2-2; TCRdb indicates TRBD1, and absent DNA this call remains unverified. Germline loops: CDR1 ENHRY, CDR2 SYGVKD. The CDR3 extends over 15 amino acids. CDR3 sequence reads: CAISEPRGRTGELFF.

CDR3 amino acids: CASSRLAGGQRAYEQYF. This chain connects TRBV12-3 or TRBV12-4 to TRBJ2-7; no DNA is available, so the TRBD2 call from TCRdb remains unchecked. CDR3 length equals 17 residues.